One and the same sample provided the 10 T cell receptor beta chains below, sequenced in a study of cytotoxic CD8 clonotypes in ibrutinib-treated CLL. The protocol was immunoSEQ multiplex PCR, while the TCRdb copy is restricted to in-frame clones and leaves out a portion. In the table there are 250,000 to 350,000 clones, 76% of which are singletons. This specimen consisted of PBMCs, obtained at disease progression, from a patient treated with ibrutinib. All receptors come from a human donor with chronic lymphocytic leukemia.

This clone was seen just once. This chain links TRBV2 with TRBJ2-3, with 11 bases aligning to TRBD2. CDR3 length equals 14 residues. Germline assignment: CDR1 SNHLY and CDR2 FYNNEI. V trimming: 7 bases; J trimming: 4 bases; junction bases outside the gene matches: 4. CDR3 nucleotides: TGTGCCAGCAAGACTAGCGGGGCCGCAGATACGCAGTATTTT. Encoded protein: CASKTSGAADTQYF.

The chain has TRBV28 and TRBJ2-7; 10 nucleotides match TRBD2. The V gene end was trimmed by 8 bases and the J gene end by 4 bases; junction bases not matched to a gene: 17. Germline V gene lookup returns CDR1 MDHEN and CDR2 SYDVKM. The CDR3 is 17 amino acids. This CDR3 reads CASHSHLAGARKYEQYF. The CDR3 nucleotides read TGTGCCAGCCACTCTCACCTAGCGGGAGCCCGGAAGTACGAGCAGTACTTC.

The chain carries TRBV10-2 and TRBJ2-7; no definite D call. The V end was cut by 9 bases, the J end by 3 bases, with 9 bases between. The length of the CDR3 is 11 residues. Germline CDR1 and CDR2: WSHSY and SAAADI. CDR3 sequence: CASEIGYEQYF. For the CDR3, the DNA is TGCGCCAGTGAAATTGGCTACGAGCAGTACTTC.

The genes are TRBV11-2 and TRBJ1-3; the D is unclear. The CDR3 runs to 15 residues. The germline V gene has CDR1 SGHAT and CDR2 FQNNGV. Trimming took off 1 base at V and 4 bases at J, with 11 bases between the two ends. CDR3 nucleotide sequence: TGTGCCAGCAGCTTAGGGTCAGGTCCAGGAAACACCATATATTTT. This gives the protein CASSLGSGPGNTIYF.

The CDR3 here is CASSHTGAYEQYF. CDR3 nucleotides: TGCGCCAGCAGCCATACGGGAGCCTACGAGCAGTACTTC. This sequence joins TRBV5-1 and TRBJ2-7; maybe TRBD2 (6 bases). The CDR3 extends over 13 amino acids. Germline V CDR1 and CDR2: SGHRS, YFSETQ. V gave up 4 bases and J gave up 2 bases, with 10 bases separating them.

This chain uses TRBV25-1 with TRBJ1-4; 8 bases map to TRBD1. Germline V CDR1 and CDR2: MGHDK, SYGVNS. The length of the CDR3 is 18 residues. Trimming removed 5 bases from V and 0 bases from J; junction bases left unmatched: 11. The CDR3 here is CASSIRDRGLATNEKLFF. Written as DNA, the CDR3 is TGTGCCAGCAGTATTCGCGACAGGGGACTCGCAACTAATGAAAAACTGTTTTTT.

The gene calls are TRBV4-1 and TRBJ2-7; D remains unclear. V was pared by 0 bases and J by 1 base, with 10 bases between. Germline CDR1 is MGHRA and CDR2 is YSYEKL. The CDR3 covers 15 residues. The CDR3: CASSQDHLPSYEQYF. For the CDR3, the DNA is TGCGCCAGCAGCCAAGATCACTTACCTTCCTACGAGCAGTACTTC.

This chain connects TRBV6-1 to TRBJ1-5; weak D call: TRBD1 (6 bases). This CDR3 region has 16 residues. Germline V gene lookup returns CDR1 MNHNS and CDR2 SASEGT. V dropped 3 bases and J dropped 4 bases, with 16 bases sitting between them. The CDR3 DNA is TGTGCCAGCAGTGACCAGGGGCCCCTGGGGAATCAGCCCCAGCATTTT. Translation gives CASSDQGPLGNQPQHF.

J is TRBJ1-2 and V is TRBV19; D is possibly TRBD1 (5 bases). From germline, CDR1 is LNHDA and CDR2 SQIVND (reference sequence). The CDR3 sequence is 15 residues long. V was clipped by 7 bases and J by 3 bases, with 18 bases between them. The CDR3 DNA follows: TGTGCCAGTACGAGTCCTGCGTTAGGGGACTATGGCTACACCTTC. Protein: CASTSPALGDYGYTF.

This chain connects TRBV5-1 to TRBJ1-3, with D maybe TRBD1 (6 bases). Germline V gives CDR1 SGHRS, CDR2 YFSETQ. This CDR3 has 16 residues. V gave up 0 bases and J gave up 4 bases, with 14 bases separating them. The CDR3 here is CASSLVVQGPGNTIYF. The CDR3 DNA is TGCGCCAGCAGCTTGGTCGTACAGGGTCCAGGAAACACCATATATTTT.